The clone carrying this T cell receptor (beta chain) was seen a single time. This entry comes from a study of glioma-infiltrating T cells. The V segment lost 6 bases and the J segment 5 bases; nucleotides outside the gene matches: 6. The CDR3 spans 13 residues. TCR alpha and beta CDR3 regions were amplified from RNA using iRepertoire nested multiplex PCR. One-step reverse transcription and amplification started from around 100-400 ng of tissue mRNA or PBMC total RNA. TCRdb processed the multiplex PCR reads anew with MiXCR; each CDR3 protein has one entry. The sample lists over 140,000 distinct CDR3 sequences; around 40% were seen once.

Sequencing used glioma tissue, nonneoplastic brain tissue, or PBMCs (not recorded which). This sequence joins TRBV12-3 or TRBV12-4 and TRBJ1-1, with TRBD1 matching over 7 bases. This TCR was sampled from a human donor with low-grade glioma or glioblastoma, undergoing nonglioma brain surgery, or in good health (not recorded which). The CDR3 region has the DNA TGTGCCAGCAGCATGACAGGGCAAACTGAAGCTTTCTTT. Translating it yields CASSMTGQTEAFF.